This T cell receptor (beta chain) appears in the sequencing data of a study of T cells in Graves' hyperthyroidism and ophthalmopathy. This clonotype occurred many times. As yet, its antigen is unknown. Study observations and caveats: Among thyroid clonotypes expanded above 0.001, most also appeared in blood. Ophthalmopathy was predicted by the model a median of about 6.5 months ahead of onset.

Regions amplified from RNA transcripts were the TCR beta CDR3 regions. The HTBI set primed first-round TCR CDR3 RT-PCR. Via MiXCR, TCRdb re-called the multiplex PCR reads, giving one row per CDR3 protein. Seen here are approximately 600,000 distinct CDR3 sequences, 15% to 20% observed once, and the top ten hold approximately 3.9%. Germline V gene sequence: CDR1 MNHNY, CDR2 SVGAGI (reference sequence). Deletions cut 0 bases from V and 1 base from J, with 10 bases between. The length of the CDR3 is 15 residues. This clonotype was obtained from a woman aged 25 to 39 with Graves' hyperthyroidism. Input material: blood. The chain recombines TRBV6-6 with TRBJ2-7, with D tentatively TRBD1 (6 bases). The CDR3 nucleotides read TGTGCCAGCAGTTACTCACAGGGTTGGTCCTACGAGCAGTACTTC. Protein product: CASSYSQGWSYEQYF.